Presented here are 28 T cell receptor beta chains from one specimen sequenced in a study of T cell responses to AZD1222 COVID-19 vaccine. Clones were read by immunoSEQ multiplex PCR, and TCRdb kept only the in-frame ones, dropping some. The data hold about 190,000 clones, with around 92% observed a single time. The sequencing here drew on peripheral blood, taken on day 0 of AZD1222 vaccination. Receptors originate from an adult in good health.

This sequence joins TRBV4-3 and TRBJ1-3; D is unresolved. The germline V and J ends were trimmed by 0 bases and 4 bases, with 7 bases remaining between them. The germline V gene has CDR1 LGHNA and CDR2 YSLEER. CDR3 length: 14 amino acids. The CDR3 region is CASSQDSYGNTIYF. The CDR3 DNA reads TGCGCCAGCAGCCAAGACAGTTACGGAAACACCATATATTTT.

Only one count was recorded for this clone. The V and J genes are TRBV20-1 and TRBJ2-3; D is undetermined. Deletions cut 1 base from V and 6 bases from J, with 5 bases between. This CDR3 contains 11 residues. Germline loops: CDR1 DFQATT, CDR2 SNEGSKA (reference sequence). CDR3 protein: CSARVGDTQYF. The DNA of the CDR3 is TGCAGTGCTAGAGTTGGGGATACGCAGTATTTT.

This clone was recorded only once. The chain combines TRBV9 with TRBJ2-1; 10 nucleotides line up with TRBD1. This CDR3 comprises 15 residues. Germline CDR1 SGDLS, CDR2 YYNGEE. V lost 7 bases and J lost 2; bases outside the gene matches: 6. The CDR3 protein is CASEIGQGAYNEQFF. The CDR3 coding sequence is TGTGCCAGCGAGATCGGACAGGGGGCCTACAATGAGCAGTTCTTC.

The chain joins TRBV28 to TRBJ2-7; D is possibly TRBD2 (6 bases). V lost 9 bases and J lost 5, with 17 bases in between. The CDR3 spans 13 residues. Germline CDR1 is MDHEN and CDR2 is SYDVKM. As DNA, the CDR3 is TGTGCCAGTCAGAGATCCGGAGGGAACGAGCAGTACTTC. It specifies CASQRSGGNEQYF. Full variable domain (outside the CDR3, taken from reference TRBV28 and TRBJ2-7): DVKVTQSSRYLVKRTGEKVFLECVQDMDHENMFWYRQDPGLGLRLIYFSYDVKMKEKGDIPEGYSVSREKKERFSLILESASTNQTSMYLCASQRSGGNEQYFGPGTRLTVT.

The chain recombines TRBV2 with TRBJ2-3; 7 bases match TRBD2. Unmatched junction bases numbered 2, after V lost 8 bases and J lost 0 bases. CDR1 and CDR2 (germline): SNHLY, FYNNEI. The CDR3 sequence is 13 residues long. As DNA, the CDR3 is TGTGCCAGCGGGGGGGACAGCACAGATACGCAGTATTTT. This gives the protein CASGGDSTDTQYF.

For this clone: One end of the junction varies from germline; a read error may be responsible. The chain recombines TRBV9 with TRBJ2-2; 8 bases are shared with TRBD2. CDR3 length: 14 amino acids. CDR1 is SGDLS and CDR2 is YYNGEE in the germline V gene. CDR3 coding DNA: TGTGCCAGCAGCGGTAGCGGGAACCCCGGGGAGCTGTTTTTT. It translates to CASSGSGNPGELFF.

J is TRBJ2-7 and V is TRBV15; 13 bases are shared with TRBD2. The trim removed 0 bases at V and 8 bases at J, leaving 13 bases unmatched. The germline CDR1 and CDR2 sequences are LNHNV and YYDKDF (reference sequence). The CDR3 has 18 amino acids. CDR3 coding DNA: TGTGCCACCAGCAGAGATCCGTCTGGGACTAGCGGGGCTACGAAGCAGTACTTC. Its protein product is CATSRDPSGTSGATKQYF.

This chain joins TRBV15 and TRBJ1-6, with D possibly matching TRBD1 (5 bases). V gave up 2 bases and J gave up 8 bases, with 19 bases separating them. There are 17 residues in the CDR3. Per germline, CDR1 LNHNV and CDR2 YYDKDF (reference sequence). The CDR3 spells CATSRPPVRGLDSPLHF. CDR3 nucleotides: TGTGCCACCAGCAGACCTCCTGTAAGGGGTTTGGATTCACCCCTCCACTTT.

The genes are TRBV7-2 and TRBJ2-1; 8 nucleotides match TRBD2. The CDR3 consists of 15 residues. Germline trimming cut 5 bases from V and 7 bases from J; bases unmatched to any gene: 10. Germline CDR1 and CDR2: SGHTA and FQGNSA. The CDR3: CASSPSGRLANEQFF. CDR3 sequence (DNA): TGTGCCAGCAGCCCCAGCGGGAGACTTGCGAATGAGCAGTTCTTC.

This rearrangement joins TRBV6-6 to TRBJ2-7; the D gene is possibly TRBD2 (6 bases). Trimming cost V 3 bases and J 2 bases, with 11 bases left between them. The CDR3 sequence is 14 residues long. Germline V gene data show CDR1 as MNHNY and CDR2 as SVGAGI (reference sequence). CDR3 in DNA: TGTGCCAGCAGTTATCTAGGACTAACCTACGAGCAGTACTTC. It encodes CASSYLGLTYEQYF.

V and J are TRBV15 and TRBJ2-2; D might be TRBD2 (6 bases). Germline lookup yields CDR1 LNHNV and CDR2 YYDKDF (reference sequence). V shed 0 bases and J shed 3 bases, with 8 bases lying between them. The CDR3 is 15 residues long. The CDR3 DNA sequence: TGTGCCACCAGCAGAGAGGGGGGATACACCGGGGAGCTGTTTTTT. This codes for CATSREGGYTGELFF.

The CDR3 reads CASSEALGVYGYTF. DNA of the CDR3: TGTGCCAGCAGTGAAGCCCTGGGCGTCTATGGCTACACCTTC. V usage is TRBV2 and J usage is TRBJ1-2, with D uncertain. The germline V gene has CDR1 SNHLY and CDR2 FYNNEI. With 0 bases removed from V and 4 bases from J, the gap between germline ends came to 9 bases. CDR3 length: 14 residues.

J is TRBJ2-7 and V is TRBV3-1 (or the pseudogene TRBV3-2); a possible D gene is TRBD2 (6 bases). The CDR3 runs to 15 residues. Germline CDR1 reads LGHDT; CDR2 reads YNNKEL (reference sequence). The V and J ends lost 0 bases and 2 bases respectively, with 11 bases between them. In DNA form, the CDR3 reads TGTGCCAGCAGCCAAGACGCGGGGCGCCCCTACGAGCAGTACTTC. As protein: CASSQDAGRPYEQYF.

In regard to this clone: The sample carries other DNA sequences with the same CDR3. This chain connects TRBV11-3 to TRBJ2-1; 8 nucleotides line up with TRBD2. Germline V lookup: CDR1 SGHNT, CDR2 YENEEA. The CDR3 is made up of 15 amino acids. V lost 1 base, J lost 2 bases, and 1 base stayed unmatched. CDR3 amino acids: CASSLAGGTYNEQFF. The CDR3 nucleotides are TGTGCCAGCAGCTTAGCGGGAGGGACCTACAATGAGCAGTTCTTC.

V is TRBV27 and J is TRBJ2-3; D ambiguous. The CDR3 runs to 16 residues. Trimming cost V 0 bases and J 2 bases, with 12 bases left between them. Germline CDR1 reads MNHEY; CDR2 reads SMNVEV (reference sequence). In nucleotides, the CDR3 is TGTGCCAGCAGTTTATCCGTCGGTTCTTACACAGATACGCAGTATTTT. Its translation is CASSLSVGSYTDTQYF.

The chain combines TRBV11-3 with TRBJ2-3; TRBD1 agrees at 11 bases. V lost 5 bases and J lost 5; bases outside the gene matches: 6. Germline CDR1 SGHNT, CDR2 YENEEA. CDR3 length: 15 residues. CDR3 DNA sequence: TGTGCCAGCAGCCGGGGACAGGGGGAAGGAGATACGCAGTATTTT. Translation gives CASSRGQGEGDTQYF.

The chain uses TRBV7-9 and TRBJ2-7; the D gene is possibly TRBD1 (5 bases). The V gene lost 3 bases and the J gene lost 1 base, with 7 bases spanning the gap. The germline CDR1 and CDR2 sequences are SEHNR and FQNEAQ (reference sequence). The CDR3 has 13 amino acids. The CDR3 loop reads CASSLPGSYEQYF. CDR3 in DNA: TGTGCCAGCAGCTTGCCAGGGTCCTACGAGCAGTACTTC.

The chain is built from TRBV7-2 and TRBJ2-1; weak D call: TRBD1 (6 bases). The CDR3 covers 15 residues. Trimming cost V 0 bases and J 7 bases, with 13 bases left between them. Germline assignment: CDR1 SGHTA and CDR2 FQGNSA. In nucleotides, the CDR3 is TGTGCCAGCAGCTTAGCTTTCAGGGGATGGAATGAGCAGTTCTTC. It is translated as CASSLAFRGWNEQFF. Full variable domain (outside the CDR3, taken from reference TRBV7-2 and TRBJ2-1): GAGVSQSPSNKVTEKGKDVELRCDPISGHTALYWYRQSLGQGLEFLIYFQGNSAPDKSGLPSDRFSAERTGGSVSTLTIQRTQQEDSAVYLCASSLAFRGWNEQFFGPGTRLTVL.

J is TRBJ1-2 and V is TRBV30, with D unclear. Trimming pared 0 bases from V and 8 bases from J, leaving 13 bases between. The CDR3 covers 13 residues. Germline lookup yields CDR1 GTSNPN and CDR2 SVGIG (reference sequence). The CDR3 region has the DNA TGTGCCTGGAGTGTCGCACCGGATCAGGGCTACACCTTC. This encodes CAWSVAPDQGYTF. Looking up the rest from reference TRBV30 and TRBJ1-2 gives the full variable domain: SQTIHQWPATLVQPVGSPLSLECTVEGTSNPNLYWYRQAAGRGLQLLFYSVGIGQISSEVPQNLSASRPQDRQFILSSKKLLLSDSGFYLCAWSVAPDQGYTFGSGTRLTVV.

This clone occurred once. The rearrangement uses TRBV3-1 (or the pseudogene TRBV3-2) and TRBJ1-1; a possible D gene is TRBD1 (5 bases). CDR1 and CDR2 (germline): LGHDT, YNNKEL (reference sequence). V lost 0 bases, J lost 0 bases, and 8 bases lay in between. The CDR3 loop spans 15 amino acids. CDR3 sequence reads: CASSQDNRLNTEAFF. CDR3 in DNA: TGTGCCAGCAGCCAAGATAACAGGTTGAACACTGAAGCTTTCTTT.

V is TRBV19 and J is TRBJ2-3, with D maybe TRBD1 (5 bases). Germline-derived CDR1 and CDR2 are LNHDA and SQIVND (reference sequence). Trimming left V 7 bases short and J 1 base short, with 12 bases between. The CDR3 is 14 amino acids. The CDR3 DNA reads as TGTGCCAGTACCACAGGTCTCGGCACAGATACGCAGTATTTT. Amino acid sequence: CASTTGLGTDTQYF.

The chain recombines TRBV19 with TRBJ1-5; D might be TRBD1 (5 bases). There are 15 residues in the CDR3. The germline gives CDR1 LNHDA, CDR2 SQIVND (reference sequence). Between the trimmed V and J ends, which lost 8 bases and 2 bases, there was a span of 16 bases. CDR3 in DNA: TGTGCCAGTTCTTCTTATATGGGGGGCAATCAGCCCCAGCATTTT. It encodes CASSSYMGGNQPQHF.

This clone was observed once. V usage is TRBV5-1 and J usage is TRBJ2-1, with D possibly TRBD1 on 5 matching bases. The germline V and J ends were trimmed by 1 base and 14 bases, with 10 bases remaining between them. Per the germline V gene, CDR1 is SGHRS and CDR2 is YFSETQ. The CDR3 has 11 amino acids. The CDR3 nucleotides read TGCGCCAGCAGCTTGTCAGGGTTGGAGTTCTTC. Protein: CASSLSGLEFF. The complete variable domain, with remaining parts taken from reference TRBV5-1 and TRBJ2-1, reads KAGVTQTPRYLIKTRGQQVTLSCSPISGHRSVSWYQQTPGQGLQFLFEYFSETQRNKGNFPGRFSGRQFSNSRSEMNVSTLELGDSALYLCASSLSGLEFFGPGTRLTVL.

Turning to this clone: Other DNA sequences in the same sample also yield this CDR3. The chain recombines TRBV9 with TRBJ2-1; D unclear. V was pared by 0 bases and J by 6 bases, with 4 bases between. This CDR3 has 12 residues. Germline V gives CDR1 SGDLS, CDR2 YYNGEE. CDR3 coding DNA: TGTGCCAGCAGCGTAGATTCCAATGAGCAGTTCTTC. It encodes CASSVDSNEQFF.

The CDR3 bases are TGCGCCAGCACCTACCACAGGCAGGGTTCGTACACTGAAGCTTTCTTT. Residues: CASTYHRQGSYTEAFF. The V gene is TRBV5-1, the J gene TRBJ1-1, with D maybe TRBD1 (5 bases). The germline V and J ends were trimmed by 6 bases and 3 bases, with 21 bases remaining between them. Germline V gene data show CDR1 as SGHRS and CDR2 as YFSETQ. CDR3 length: 16 amino acids.

The V call is TRBV14, the J call TRBJ2-5, with a tentative D call TRBD1 (6 bases). The length of the CDR3 is 14 residues. The germline gives CDR1 SGHDN, CDR2 FVKESK. Trimming left V 5 bases short and J 3 bases short, with 13 bases between. This CDR3 reads CASSSRTEEETQYF. CDR3 DNA: TGTGCCAGCAGCTCCAGGACAGAGGAAGAGACCCAGTACTTC.

The chain links TRBV28 to TRBJ2-7; 14 nucleotides agree with TRBD2. The CDR3 runs 16 residues. Germline CDR1 and CDR2: MDHEN and SYDVKM. The ends lost 4 bases at V and 3 bases at J; junction bases unmatched: 5. The DNA of the CDR3 is TGTGCCAGCAGTTCCACCGGACTAGCGGGAGGCTACGAGCAGTACTTC. Residues: CASSSTGLAGGYEQYF.

The chain joins TRBV5-1 to TRBJ1-5, with 7 bases matching TRBD1. Unmatched junction bases numbered 4, after V lost 0 bases and J lost 7 bases. Germline V gene data show CDR1 as SGHRS and CDR2 as YFSETQ. The CDR3 contains 14 residues. The CDR3 protein is CASSLEGGGQPQHF. The DNA of the CDR3 is TGCGCCAGCAGCTTGGAAGGAGGGGGCCAGCCCCAGCATTTT.